This T cell receptor (beta chain) is from a study of CD8 T cells in ankylosing spondylitis. Findings of the study overall: The clones that were linked to disease were reported to be significantly enriched in matched synovial fluid samples from ankylosing spondylitis patients.

Construction of TCR beta libraries was performed using quantitative 5'-RACE with molecular barcodes. Using its own MiXCR run on the 5' RACE reads, TCRdb lists one record per CDR3 protein. In the table there are about 360,000 distinct CDR3 sequences, roughly 15% of which are singletons. Note on this clonotype: No antigen is known for it.

The sequence derives from a male donor with ankylosing spondylitis or in good health (not recorded which). The sequenced sample consisted of blood, either unsorted or a sorted T cell fraction (not recorded which).

The CDR3 reads CASSSGLAGELFF. CDR3 in DNA: TGTGCCAGCAGTTCGGGACTAGCTGGGGAGCTGTTTTTT. The chain recombines TRBV12-3 or TRBV12-4 with TRBJ2-2, with TRBD2 matching over 9 bases. V lost 4 bases to trimming and J lost 8 bases; unmatched junction nucleotides: 2. The CDR3 runs 13 residues.